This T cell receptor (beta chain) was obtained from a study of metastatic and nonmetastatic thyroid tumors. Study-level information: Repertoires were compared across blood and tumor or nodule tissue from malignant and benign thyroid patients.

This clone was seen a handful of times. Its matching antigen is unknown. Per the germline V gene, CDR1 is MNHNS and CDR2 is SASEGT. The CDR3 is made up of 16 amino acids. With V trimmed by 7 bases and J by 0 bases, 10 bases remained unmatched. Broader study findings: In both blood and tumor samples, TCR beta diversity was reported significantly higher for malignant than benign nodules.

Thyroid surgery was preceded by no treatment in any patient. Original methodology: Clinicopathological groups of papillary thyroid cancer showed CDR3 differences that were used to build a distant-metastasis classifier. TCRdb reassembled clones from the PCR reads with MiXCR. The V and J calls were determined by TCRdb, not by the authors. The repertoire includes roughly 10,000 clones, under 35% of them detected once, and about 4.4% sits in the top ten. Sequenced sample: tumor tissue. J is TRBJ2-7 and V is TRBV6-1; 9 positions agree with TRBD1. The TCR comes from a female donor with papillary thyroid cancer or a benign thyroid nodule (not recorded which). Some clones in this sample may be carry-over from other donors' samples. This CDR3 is CASTVQGASSSYEQYF. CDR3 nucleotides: TGTGCCAGCACGGTACAGGGGGCCTCCTCCTCCTACGAGCAGTACTTC.